What follows are 20 T cell receptor beta chains derived from one specimen sequenced in a study of shared clonotypes between healthy human individuals. The table came from immunoSEQ multiplex PCR; TCRdb's copy has only in-frame clones and leaves some out. Of over a million clones in the sample, approximately 97% are singletons; the top ten hold 1.2%. Sample: naive CD4+ T cells sorted from blood. Subset: CD45RA+ positively selected. All receptors come from a man aged 25 to 45 in good health.

The rearrangement joins TRBV10-3 to TRBJ2-7, with TRBD1 matching over 10 bases. Germline CDR1 ENHRY, CDR2 SYGVKD. The CDR3 contains 14 residues. Trimming at V came to 6 bases and at J to 4 bases, leaving 6 bases not matched to a gene. The CDR3 DNA is TGTGCCATCAGCCCGGGACAGGGGAAGTACGAGCAGTACTTC. This encodes CAISPGQGKYEQYF.

This rearrangement joins TRBV27 to TRBJ1-2, with D possibly matching TRBD1 (6 bases). The ends were cut back, 7 bases at V and 7 bases at J, with 25 bases in the middle. This CDR3 region has 16 residues. Germline assignment: CDR1 MNHEY and CDR2 SMNVEV (reference sequence). The CDR3 loop is CASKISKDSKYGGYTF. CDR3 DNA sequence: TGTGCCAGCAAAATATCTAAGGACAGCAAGTATGGTGGCTACACCTTC.

The chain uses TRBV28 and TRBJ2-7, with 11 nucleotides matching TRBD1. This CDR3 is built from 16 residues. CDR1 is MDHEN and CDR2 is SYDVKM in the germline V gene. The junction had 4 bases not matched to a gene; V was cut back by 3 bases and J by 0 bases. CDR3 sequence reads: CASSFPDRGPSYEQYF. CDR3 nucleotides: TGTGCCAGCAGTTTTCCGGACAGGGGGCCCTCCTACGAGCAGTACTTC.

CDR3 residues: CASSLDLGTSNEQFF. The CDR3 region has the DNA TGTGCCAGCAGCTTAGATCTAGGGACTAGTAATGAGCAGTTCTTC. The chain couples TRBV11-2 to TRBJ2-1; 8 nucleotides agree with TRBD2. CDR1 is SGHAT and CDR2 is FQNNGV in the germline V gene. The CDR3 sequence is 15 residues long. V gave up 0 bases and J gave up 7 bases; unmatched junction bases: 5.

This clone was detected once. The rearrangement uses TRBV27 and TRBJ1-3, with 8 bases lining up with TRBD1. Germline lookup yields CDR1 MNHEY and CDR2 SMNVEV (reference sequence). This CDR3 has 16 residues. The trim removed 7 bases at V and 1 base at J, leaving 9 bases unmatched. This CDR3 is CASTTPGGGSGNTIYF. CDR3 nucleotide sequence: TGTGCCAGCACTACCCCAGGGGGCGGTTCTGGAAACACCATATATTTT.

The chain has TRBV5-6 and TRBJ1-5, with a possible D match to TRBD1 (5 bases). The germline V and J ends were trimmed by 2 bases and 0 bases, with 12 bases remaining between them. CDR1 and CDR2 (germline): SGHDT, YYEEEE. The CDR3 spans 16 residues. The CDR3 region is CASSFWDRFSNQPQHF. CDR3 bases: TGTGCCAGCAGCTTTTGGGACCGGTTTAGCAATCAGCCCCAGCATTTT.

The gene calls are TRBV5-5 and TRBJ1-2; D is possibly TRBD1 (5 bases). There are 14 residues in the CDR3. V was shortened by 2 bases and J by 2 bases, with 10 bases between the two germline ends. Per germline, CDR1 SGHKS and CDR2 YYEKEE (reference sequence). CDR3 sequence: CASSLSRENYGYTF. Here the CDR3 DNA reads TGTGCCAGCAGCTTATCCAGGGAAAACTATGGCTACACCTTC.

The chain carries TRBV6-1 and TRBJ1-5; D is possibly TRBD1 (5 bases). The CDR3 has 13 residues. Germline V lookup: CDR1 MNHNS, CDR2 SASEGT. V was clipped by 4 bases and J by 9 bases, with 13 bases between them. The CDR3 loop reads CASSGGPGRPQHF. DNA for the CDR3: TGTGCCAGCAGTGGGGGACCGGGACGGCCCCAGCATTTT.

This clone was counted once. Other DNA sequences in this specimen translate into the identical CDR3. The chain couples TRBV11-2 to TRBJ2-1, with 9 bases matching TRBD2. CDR1 is SGHAT and CDR2 is FQNNGV in the germline V gene. The CDR3 totals 15 residues. The junction had 5 bases not matched to a gene; V was cut back by 1 base and J by 7 bases. DNA of the CDR3: TGTGCCAGCAGCTTAGTACTAGCGGGTGGAAATGAGCAGTTCTTC. This translates into CASSLVLAGGNEQFF.

The chain has TRBV27 and TRBJ2-1, with TRBD2 matching over 14 bases. J gave up 4 bases and V 4 bases, and 6 bases lay outside the gene matches. Germline V lookup: CDR1 MNHEY, CDR2 SMNVEV (reference sequence). The CDR3 length is 17 residues. The CDR3 protein is CASSSWTSGRKYNEQFF. In nucleotides, the CDR3 is TGTGCCAGCAGTTCCTGGACTAGCGGGAGGAAATACAATGAGCAGTTCTTC.

The rearrangement links TRBV15 to TRBJ1-5; no firm D call. Trimming removed 0 bases at V and 3 bases at J, with 6 bases between. In germline, CDR1 is LNHNV, CDR2 YYDKDF (reference sequence). The CDR3 spans 14 residues. CDR3 amino acids: CATSRDWINQPQHF. DNA of the CDR3: TGTGCCACCAGCAGAGACTGGATCAATCAGCCCCAGCATTTT.

The rearrangement uses TRBV6-4 and TRBJ2-1; the match to TRBD2 covers 11 bases. V shed 5 bases and J 7 bases; nucleotides not matched to a gene: 7. CDR1 is MRHNA, CDR2 SNTAGT, per germline. The CDR3 consists of 15 residues. CDR3 in DNA: TGTGCCAGCAGTCCAACTAGCGGGAGAGGGAATGAGCAGTTCTTC. The encoded protein is CASSPTSGRGNEQFF.

The rearrangement uses TRBV7-8 and TRBJ1-5; a possible D gene is TRBD1 (5 bases). The V gene's germline CDR1 is SGHVS and CDR2 FQNEAQ. The CDR3 is 14 amino acids. The V end lost 2 bases, the J end lost 4 bases, and 9 bases lay between the germline ends. Here the CDR3 DNA reads TGTGCCAGCAGCTTATATGAGGGGAATCAGCCCCAGCATTTT. The encoded protein is CASSLYEGNQPQHF.

The chain is built from TRBV15 and TRBJ1-4; D possibly corresponds to TRBD1 (6 bases). This CDR3 spans 16 amino acids. Trimming left V 2 bases short and J 2 bases short, with 12 bases between. CDR1 and CDR2 (germline): LNHNV, YYDKDF (reference sequence). The CDR3 DNA sequence: TGTGCCACCAGCAGAAAAGGGGGGGGCACTAATGAAAAACTGTTTTTT. Translating gives CATSRKGGGTNEKLFF.

A word on this clone: In the same sample, other DNA sequences code for this CDR3. The CDR3 loop reads CASSESGPYNEQFF. The CDR3 DNA is TGCGCCAGCAGTGAATCCGGGCCATACAATGAGCAGTTCTTC. The genes are TRBV10-1 and TRBJ2-1, with unresolved D. Germline CDR1 is WNHNN and CDR2 is SYGVQD (reference sequence). Trimming removed 3 bases from V and 4 bases from J, with 10 bases in between. This CDR3 contains 14 residues.

V usage is TRBV18 and J usage is TRBJ2-1; D remains unclear. The V end lost 2 bases, the J end lost 12 bases, and 14 bases lay between the germline ends. Germline V CDR1 and CDR2: KGHSH, LQKENI. The CDR3 has 13 amino acids. The DNA of the CDR3 is TGTGCCAGCTCACCATTCATAGCTACCGGGCAGTTCTTC. Encoded protein: CASSPFIATGQFF.

The chain is built from TRBV18 and TRBJ1-2; the match to TRBD1 covers 7 bases. Germline CDR1 reads KGHSH; CDR2 reads LQKENI. The length of the CDR3 is 16 residues. Unmatched junction bases numbered 11, after V lost 3 bases and J lost 4 bases. The CDR3 nucleotides read TGTGCCAGCTCACCGTCCACCCGGGGACAGAGCTATGGCTACACCTTC. It specifies CASSPSTRGQSYGYTF.

J is TRBJ2-5 and V is TRBV18; D remains ambiguous. V lost 6 bases and J lost 2, with 10 bases in between. The CDR3 has 13 amino acids. CDR1 and CDR2 from the germline V gene are KGHSH and LQKENI. The CDR3 sequence: CASSQGLQETQYF. In DNA form, the CDR3 reads TGTGCCAGCTCCCAAGGGTTGCAAGAGACCCAGTACTTC.

To note about this clone: This sample includes further DNA sequences coding for the same CDR3. The chain employs TRBV27 and TRBJ2-7, with D perhaps TRBD1 (5 bases). Germline loops: CDR1 MNHEY, CDR2 SMNVEV (reference sequence). V shed 3 bases and J shed 1 base, with 7 bases lying between them. The CDR3 length is 13 residues. The CDR3 is CASSFRESYEQYF. The DNA of the CDR3 is TGTGCCAGCAGTTTCAGGGAATCCTACGAGCAGTACTTC.

J is TRBJ2-7 and V is TRBV27, with D maybe TRBD2 (6 bases). CDR3 size: 15 residues. V lost 5 bases to trimming and J lost 2 bases, with 16 bases between them. From germline, CDR1 is MNHEY and CDR2 SMNVEV (reference sequence). CDR3 sequence: CASSPSTSWTYEQYF. The CDR3 coding sequence is TGTGCCAGCAGTCCCTCCACTAGCTGGACCTACGAGCAGTACTTC.